The 23 T cell receptor beta chains below come from one sample, sequenced in a study of shared clonotypes between healthy human individuals. TCRdb keeps only in-frame clones here, not all; method: immunoSEQ multiplex PCR. The profile shows about 2.3 million clones, less than 95% of them singletons. What was sequenced was naive CD4+ T cells from PBMCs. Described subset: CD45RA+ positively selected. The receptors here all came from a man aged 18-30 years in good health. Some clones in this sample may be carry-over from other donors' samples.

A word on this clone: Since a far larger clone is one base different, this is likely a read error. This sequence joins TRBV5-6 and TRBJ2-5; 9 bases agree with TRBD1. Germline CDR1 is SGHDT and CDR2 is YYEEEE. The trim removed 3 bases at V and 1 base at J, leaving 1 base unmatched. The CDR3 runs 14 residues. CDR3 in DNA: TGTGCCAGCAGCTGGGGACAGGGCCAAGAGACCCAGTACTTC. Its protein product is CASSWGQGQETQYF.

This clone was found once. The chain combines TRBV7-6 with TRBJ1-2; possibly TRBD1 for D (5 bases). CDR1 and CDR2 (germline): SGHVS, FNYEAQ. CDR3 length: 14 amino acids. The V end lost 5 bases, the J end lost 4 bases, and 14 bases lay between the germline ends. Written as DNA, the CDR3 is TGTGCCAGCAGCAAGACCGGGACCTCCTATGGCTACACCTTC. It codes for CASSKTGTSYGYTF.

The rearrangement joins TRBV9 to TRBJ1-2; D is possibly TRBD1 (6 bases). Germline CDR1 and CDR2: SGDLS and YYNGEE. The CDR3 has 18 residues. V was clipped by 4 bases and J by 1 base, with 23 bases between them. CDR3 in DNA: TGTGCCAGCAGCCAGACATTTACTGGGGGCGCATTTAACTATGGCTACACCTTC. Its translation: CASSQTFTGGAFNYGYTF.

The J gene is TRBJ1-1, the V gene TRBV15; 11 nucleotides match TRBD1. V lost 5 bases to trimming and J lost 3 bases; unmatched junction nucleotides: 2. CDR1 LNHNV and CDR2 YYDKDF come from the germline V gene (reference sequence). The CDR3 covers 14 residues. For the CDR3, the DNA is TGTGCCACCAGCGGACAGGGGGCGCACACTGAAGCTTTCTTT. Encoded protein: CATSGQGAHTEAFF.

This rearrangement joins TRBV19 to TRBJ2-7; 7 bases map to TRBD2. This CDR3 comprises 16 residues. The V segment lost 6 bases and the J segment 1 base; nucleotides outside the gene matches: 12. Germline values: CDR1 LNHDA, CDR2 SQIVND (reference sequence). CDR3 region: CASSPLIGGGSYEQYF. The CDR3 bases are TGTGCCAGTAGCCCCCTAATTGGGGGGGGATCCTACGAGCAGTACTTC.

Here the CDR3 reads CASSPRLDTQYF. The CDR3 region has the DNA TGTGCCAGCAGCCCCCGGTTAGATACGCAGTATTTT. This rearrangement joins TRBV7-6 to TRBJ2-3; D gene uncertain. The CDR3 length is 12 residues. V was trimmed by 5 bases and J by 5 bases, leaving 8 bases between them. Germline values: CDR1 SGHVS, CDR2 FNYEAQ.

V usage is TRBV6-5 and J usage is TRBJ2-2; TRBD1 matches 8 bases. Looked up from germline, CDR1 is MNHEY and CDR2 is SVGAGI. The CDR3 is made up of 15 amino acids. The V segment lost 4 bases and the J segment 6 bases; nucleotides outside the gene matches: 7. The CDR3 sequence is CASSSRGLLAGELFF. Here the CDR3 DNA reads TGTGCCAGCAGTTCCAGGGGGCTCCTCGCCGGGGAGCTGTTTTTT.

V usage is TRBV5-4 and J usage is TRBJ2-1; 9 nucleotides line up with TRBD1. In germline, CDR1 is SGHNT, CDR2 YYREEE (reference sequence). The CDR3 spans 15 residues. The V gene end was trimmed by 4 bases and the J gene end by 4 bases; junction bases not matched to a gene: 6. The CDR3, as DNA: TGTGCCAGCAGCGTGGGGACAGGGTTTTACAATGAGCAGTTCTTC. Protein product: CASSVGTGFYNEQFF.

V gene TRBV5-6 combines with J gene TRBJ2-5, with TRBD1 matching over 7 bases. Germline lookup yields CDR1 SGHDT and CDR2 YYEEEE. The CDR3 spans 14 residues. The junction had 4 bases not matched to a gene; V was cut back by 0 bases and J by 5 bases. CDR3: CASSLATGRETQYF. CDR3 nucleotide sequence: TGTGCCAGCAGCTTGGCGACAGGGCGGGAGACCCAGTACTTC.

As for this clone: At the DNA level, this CDR3 is encoded by other sequences in the same sample as well. The gene calls are TRBV2 and TRBJ1-5; D gene unclear. The germline gives CDR1 SNHLY, CDR2 FYNNEI. CDR3 size: 13 residues. Trimming pared 6 bases from V and 0 bases from J, leaving 6 bases between. For the CDR3, the DNA is TGTGCCAGCAGACCCGATAGCAATCAGCCCCAGCATTTT. Translated, it gives CASRPDSNQPQHF.

A note on this clone: The same CDR3 arises from other DNA sequences in this sample as well. The chain joins TRBV6-1 to TRBJ1-1, with no clear D. Germline CDR1 MNHNS, CDR2 SASEGT. This CDR3 has 11 amino acids. V was pared by 7 bases and J by 0 bases, with 3 bases between. CDR3 in amino acids: CASKMNTEAFF. CDR3 coding DNA: TGTGCCAGCAAAATGAACACTGAAGCTTTCTTT.

The V gene is TRBV2, the J gene TRBJ2-7; D is unresolved. The V end lost 2 bases, the J end lost 4 bases, and 9 bases lay between the germline ends. This CDR3 has 13 residues. The germline CDR1 and CDR2 sequences are SNHLY and FYNNEI. In nucleotides, the CDR3 is TGTGCCAGCAGTGAAAACCCCAGGTACGAGCAGTACTTC. Its translation is CASSENPRYEQYF.

The J gene is TRBJ1-1, the V gene TRBV25-1, with D tentatively TRBD1 (6 bases). The CDR3 loop spans 14 amino acids. The V gene's germline CDR1 is MGHDK and CDR2 SYGVNS. Between the trimmed V and J ends, which lost 2 bases and 6 bases, there was a span of 13 bases. The CDR3 reads CASSEDGRGAEAFF. The DNA of the CDR3 is TGTGCCAGCAGTGAAGACGGCAGGGGAGCTGAAGCTTTCTTT.

The V call is TRBV9, the J call TRBJ2-5; 10 bases line up with TRBD2. Looked up from germline, CDR1 is SGDLS and CDR2 is YYNGEE. V dropped 4 bases and J dropped 3; count of bases not matched to a gene: 3. The CDR3 length is 14 residues. CDR3 in DNA: TGTGCCAGCAGCCCAGGACTAGCGGAAGAGACCCAGTACTTC. Protein product: CASSPGLAEETQYF.

Turning to this clone: Other DNA sequences from this sample encode an identical CDR3 as well. The chain combines TRBV29-1 with TRBJ1-4, with 8 bases aligning to TRBD1. In germline, CDR1 is SQVTM, CDR2 ANQGSEA. This CDR3 comprises 12 residues. Trimming removed 4 bases from V and 7 bases from J; junction bases left unmatched: 2. For the CDR3, the DNA is TGCAGCGTTGCAGGGGGCGGTGAAAAACTGTTTTTT. It yields the protein CSVAGGGEKLFF.

This rearrangement joins TRBV12-5 to TRBJ2-7; 9 nucleotides align to TRBD1. Trimming cost V 7 bases and J 3 bases; bases outside gene matches: 10. There are 15 residues in the CDR3. The germline gives CDR1 LGHNT, CDR2 FRNRAP. The CDR3 region is CASAQTGTGIYEQYF. CDR3 coding DNA: TGTGCTAGTGCCCAGACCGGGACAGGGATCTACGAGCAGTACTTC.

The gene calls are TRBV5-1 and TRBJ2-7, with 9 bases lining up with TRBD2. The junction had 5 bases not matched to a gene; V was cut back by 2 bases and J by 5 bases. CDR1 is SGHRS and CDR2 is YFSETQ in the germline V gene. This CDR3 is 14 amino acids long. CDR3 region: CASSFSGRDDEQYF. In nucleotides, the CDR3 is TGCGCCAGCAGCTTTAGCGGGAGAGATGACGAGCAGTACTTC.

CDR3 DNA: TGTGCCAGCAGCTTATACTTTGAATCCTACAATGAGCAGTTCTTC. Translating gives CASSLYFESYNEQFF. The chain joins TRBV7-9 to TRBJ2-1; D remains ambiguous. Germline V gives CDR1 SEHNR, CDR2 FQNEAQ (reference sequence). V gave up 2 bases and J gave up 1 base, with 9 bases separating them. The CDR3 covers 15 residues.

This rearrangement joins TRBV5-4 to TRBJ2-1; possible D gene TRBD2, 5 bases. The germline V gene has CDR1 SGHNT and CDR2 YYREEE (reference sequence). V was cut by 0 bases and J by 10 bases, with 17 bases left in between. This CDR3 is built from 15 residues. As DNA, the CDR3 is TGTGCCAGCAGCTTGGGTGGACTTGGTAGGACGGAGCAGTTCTTC. Translation: CASSLGGLGRTEQFF.

J is TRBJ1-3 and V is TRBV5-1, with 9 positions matching TRBD1. The germline V gene encodes CDR1 SGHRS and CDR2 YFSETQ. The CDR3 covers 16 residues. The V and J ends lost 3 bases and 8 bases, in that order; junction bases with no gene match: 12. Here the CDR3 reads CASSSNPGQGEDTIYF. CDR3 DNA: TGCGCCAGCAGCTCCAACCCGGGACAGGGAGAGGACACCATATATTTT.

This rearrangement joins TRBV6-6 to TRBJ1-3, with a weak D call TRBD1 (5 bases). Germline-derived CDR1 and CDR2 are MNHNY and SVGAGI (reference sequence). This CDR3 comprises 14 residues. V lost 5 bases and J lost 0, with 8 bases in between. CDR3 in DNA: TGTGCCAGCAGTGACAGACTCTCTGGAAACACCATATATTTT. This codes for CASSDRLSGNTIYF.

The chain couples TRBV2 to TRBJ1-6, with a tentative D call TRBD1 (6 bases). V was clipped by 6 bases and J by 7 bases, with 19 bases between them. CDR1 and CDR2 (germline): SNHLY, FYNNEI. This CDR3 has 16 amino acids. The chain's CDR3 is CASRKDSGGTNSPLHF. CDR3 nucleotide sequence: TGTGCCAGCAGGAAGGACAGTGGGGGTACCAATTCACCCCTCCACTTT.

The CDR3 protein is CASSSQAEPNEKLFF. CDR3 DNA: TGTGCCAGCAGCTCGCAAGCGGAACCTAATGAAAAACTGTTTTTT. The rearrangement joins TRBV11-2 to TRBJ1-4; D is ambiguous. This CDR3 is built from 15 residues. CDR1 is SGHAT and CDR2 is FQNNGV in the germline V gene. V lost 4 bases, J lost 3 bases, and 12 bases lay in between.